The subject of this entry is one T cell receptor beta chain. Time point of the sample: pre-treatment baseline. One draw preceded checkpoint blockade; another followed its first cycle at week 3. This sample was taken from a study of blood T cell dynamics during melanoma immunotherapy. The germline gives CDR1 SQVTM, CDR2 ANQGSEA. V dropped 1 base and J dropped 3 bases, with 17 bases sitting between them. CDR3 length: 16 residues. Every bulk PBMC sample received the same 350 ng of DNA. TCRdb keeps only in-frame clones here, not all; method: immunoSEQ multiplex PCR. Counted here are under 15,000 clones, just over 85% occurring once; the ten biggest clones make up just under 4.5%.

The starting material was blood, obtained from a patient treated with checkpoint blockade. The chain joins TRBV29-1 to TRBJ2-3, with D possibly matching TRBD2 (6 bases). The clonotype originates from a human donor with melanoma. The CDR3: CSVEAVTSRFTDTQYF. CDR3 in DNA: TGCAGCGTTGAAGCTGTAACTAGCCGTTTTACAGATACGCAGTATTTT.